Listed here are 2 T cell receptor beta chains from one sample, sequenced in a study of blood T cell repertoires in COVID-19. TCRdb's copy holds only in-frame clones and misses some; the assay was immunoSEQ multiplex PCR. The table lists approximately 74,000 clones, roughly 80% of them singletons. Sequenced material: peripheral blood. These TCRs come from a woman older than 75 with active or convalescent COVID-19.

The CDR3 reads CASSVLPERTDTQYF. CDR3 DNA sequence: TGTGCCAGCAGCGTACTGCCGGAGCGCACAGATACGCAGTATTTT. V and J are TRBV9 and TRBJ2-3; D call uncertain. CDR1 is SGDLS, CDR2 YYNGEE, per germline. This CDR3 region has 15 residues. V was pared by 1 base and J by 1 base, with 10 bases between.

In its sample, this clone was seen once. The V and J genes are TRBV5-4 and TRBJ1-1, with 7 bases that match TRBD1. This CDR3 region has 17 residues. Germline-derived CDR1 and CDR2 are SGHNT and YYREEE (reference sequence). The V and J ends lost 4 bases and 0 bases, in that order; junction bases with no gene match: 12. The CDR3 here is CASSPLPQGWMNTEAFF. The CDR3 DNA follows: TGTGCCAGCAGCCCCCTCCCACAGGGGTGGATGAACACTGAAGCTTTCTTT.